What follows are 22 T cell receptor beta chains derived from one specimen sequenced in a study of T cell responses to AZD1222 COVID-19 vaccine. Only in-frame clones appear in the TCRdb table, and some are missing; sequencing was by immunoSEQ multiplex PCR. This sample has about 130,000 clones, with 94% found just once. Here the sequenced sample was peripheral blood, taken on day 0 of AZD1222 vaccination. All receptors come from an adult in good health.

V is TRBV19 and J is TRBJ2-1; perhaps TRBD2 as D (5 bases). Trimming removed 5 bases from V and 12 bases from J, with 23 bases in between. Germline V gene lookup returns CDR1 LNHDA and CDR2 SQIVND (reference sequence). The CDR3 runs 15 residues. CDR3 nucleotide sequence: TGTGCCAGTAGTCTGCCACAAGCTAGCATAATAGTGCAGTTCTTC. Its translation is CASSLPQASIIVQFF.

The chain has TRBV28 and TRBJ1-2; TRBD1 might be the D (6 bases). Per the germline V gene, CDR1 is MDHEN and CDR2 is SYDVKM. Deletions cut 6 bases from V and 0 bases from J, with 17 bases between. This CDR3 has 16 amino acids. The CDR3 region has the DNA TGTGCCAGCAGCTTCCAGGGGCCGCCCTCTAACTATGGCTACACCTTC. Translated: CASSFQGPPSNYGYTF.

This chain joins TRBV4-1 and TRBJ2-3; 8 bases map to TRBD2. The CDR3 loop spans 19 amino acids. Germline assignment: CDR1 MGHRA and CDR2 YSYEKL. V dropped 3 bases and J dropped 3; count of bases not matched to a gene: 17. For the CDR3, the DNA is TGCGCCAGCAGCCAGAGGCGGGGAAACAGCGGGAGCAAGACAGATACGCAGTATTTT. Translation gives CASSQRRGNSGSKTDTQYF.

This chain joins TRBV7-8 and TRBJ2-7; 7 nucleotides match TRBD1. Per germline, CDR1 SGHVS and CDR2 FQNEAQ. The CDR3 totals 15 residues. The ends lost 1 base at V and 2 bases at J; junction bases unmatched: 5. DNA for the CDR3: TGTGCCAGCAGCTTAGGGGGGACAGTCCCCTACGAGCAGTACTTC. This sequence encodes CASSLGGTVPYEQYF.

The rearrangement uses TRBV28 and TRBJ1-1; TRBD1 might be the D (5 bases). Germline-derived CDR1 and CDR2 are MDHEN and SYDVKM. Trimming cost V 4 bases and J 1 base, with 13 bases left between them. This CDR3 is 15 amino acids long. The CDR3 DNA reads TGTGCCAGCAGTTCGGGTAGGGGAGCGAACACTGAAGCTTTCTTT. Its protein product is CASSSGRGANTEAFF.

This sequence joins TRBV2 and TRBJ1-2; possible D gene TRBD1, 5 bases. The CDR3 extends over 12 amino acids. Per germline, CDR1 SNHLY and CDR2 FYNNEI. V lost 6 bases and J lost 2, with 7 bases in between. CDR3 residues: CASSDRNYGYTF. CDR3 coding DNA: TGTGCCAGCAGCGACAGAAACTATGGCTACACCTTC.

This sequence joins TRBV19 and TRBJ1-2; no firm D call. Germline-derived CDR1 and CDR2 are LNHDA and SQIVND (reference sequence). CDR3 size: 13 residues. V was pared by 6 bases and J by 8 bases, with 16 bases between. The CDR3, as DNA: TGTGCCAGTAGGTCCCTGGACCCGCGGGGCTACACCTTC. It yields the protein CASRSLDPRGYTF.

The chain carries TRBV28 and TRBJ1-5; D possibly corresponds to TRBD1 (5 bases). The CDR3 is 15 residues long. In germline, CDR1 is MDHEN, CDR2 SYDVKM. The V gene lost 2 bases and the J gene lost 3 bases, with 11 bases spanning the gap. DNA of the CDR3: TGTGCCAGCAGTTTAGGAGGGGCGAACAATCAGCCCCAGCATTTT. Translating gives CASSLGGANNQPQHF.

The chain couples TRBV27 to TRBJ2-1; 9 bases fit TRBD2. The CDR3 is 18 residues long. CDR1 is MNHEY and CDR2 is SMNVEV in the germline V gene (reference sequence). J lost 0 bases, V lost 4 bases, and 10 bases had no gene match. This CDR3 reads CASSSQYLSGSSYNEQFF. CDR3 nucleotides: TGTGCCAGCAGTTCCCAATACCTTAGCGGGAGCTCCTACAATGAGCAGTTCTTC.

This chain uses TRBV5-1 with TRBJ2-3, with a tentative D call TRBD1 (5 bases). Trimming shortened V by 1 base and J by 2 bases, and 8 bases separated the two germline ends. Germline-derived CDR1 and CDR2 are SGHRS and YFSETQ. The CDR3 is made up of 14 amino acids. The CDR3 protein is CASSLNGATDTQYF. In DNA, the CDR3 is TGCGCCAGCAGCTTGAATGGGGCCACAGATACGCAGTATTTT.

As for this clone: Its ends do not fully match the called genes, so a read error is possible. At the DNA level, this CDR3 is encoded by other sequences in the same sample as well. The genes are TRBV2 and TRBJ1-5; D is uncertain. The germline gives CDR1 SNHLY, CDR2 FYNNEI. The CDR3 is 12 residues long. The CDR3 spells CASSGGNQPQHF. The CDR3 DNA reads TGCGCCAGCAGTGGGGGCAATCAGCCCCAGCATTTT.

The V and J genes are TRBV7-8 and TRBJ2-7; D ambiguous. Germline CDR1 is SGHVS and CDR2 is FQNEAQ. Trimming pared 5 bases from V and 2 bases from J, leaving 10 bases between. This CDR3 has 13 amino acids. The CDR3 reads CASSALITYEQYF. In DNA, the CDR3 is TGTGCCAGCAGCGCATTAATAACCTACGAGCAGTACTTC.

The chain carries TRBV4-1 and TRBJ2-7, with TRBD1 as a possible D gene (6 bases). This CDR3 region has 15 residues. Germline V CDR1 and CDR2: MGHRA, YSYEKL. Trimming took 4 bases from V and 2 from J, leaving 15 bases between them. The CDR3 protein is CASSPSLGAAYEQYF. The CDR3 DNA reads TGCGCCAGCAGCCCATCCCTGGGGGCTGCCTACGAGCAGTACTTC.

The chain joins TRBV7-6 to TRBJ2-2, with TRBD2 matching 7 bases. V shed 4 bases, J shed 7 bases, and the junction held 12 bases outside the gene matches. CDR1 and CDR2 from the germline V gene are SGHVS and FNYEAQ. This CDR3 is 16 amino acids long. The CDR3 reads CASSSTAREIHGELFF. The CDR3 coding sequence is TGTGCCAGCAGCTCTACGGCGCGGGAGATCCACGGGGAGCTGTTTTTT. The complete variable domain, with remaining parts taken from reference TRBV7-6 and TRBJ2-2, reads GAGVSQSPRYKVTKRGQDVALRCDPISGHVSLYWYRQALGQGPEFLTYFNYEAQQDKSGLPNDRFSAERPEGSISTLTIQRTEQRDSAMYRCASSSTAREIHGELFFGEGSRLTVL.

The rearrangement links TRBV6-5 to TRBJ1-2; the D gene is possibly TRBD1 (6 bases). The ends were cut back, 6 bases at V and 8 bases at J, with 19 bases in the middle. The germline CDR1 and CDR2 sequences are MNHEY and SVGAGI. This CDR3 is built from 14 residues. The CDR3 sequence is CASRSDSPSSGYTF. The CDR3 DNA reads TGTGCCAGCAGATCGGACAGTCCAAGTTCGGGCTACACCTTC.

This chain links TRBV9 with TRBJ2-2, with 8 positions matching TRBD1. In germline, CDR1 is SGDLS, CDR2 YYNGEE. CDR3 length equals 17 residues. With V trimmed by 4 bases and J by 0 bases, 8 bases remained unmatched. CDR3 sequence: CASSFLTDRANTGELFF. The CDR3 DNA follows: TGTGCCAGCAGCTTCTTAACGGACAGGGCGAACACCGGGGAGCTGTTTTTT.

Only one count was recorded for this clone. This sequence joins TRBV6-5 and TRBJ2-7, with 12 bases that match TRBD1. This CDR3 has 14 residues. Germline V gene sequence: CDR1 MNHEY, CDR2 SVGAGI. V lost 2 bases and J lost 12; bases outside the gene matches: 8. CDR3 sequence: CASSYGGQGAWLYF. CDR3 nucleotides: TGTGCCAGCAGTTACGGGGGACAGGGGGCTTGGTTGTACTTC.

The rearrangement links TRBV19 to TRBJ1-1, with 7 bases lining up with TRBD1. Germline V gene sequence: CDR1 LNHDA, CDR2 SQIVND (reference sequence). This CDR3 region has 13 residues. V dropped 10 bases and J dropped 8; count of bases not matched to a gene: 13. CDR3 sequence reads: CATEFGGGFEAFF. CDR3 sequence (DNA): TGTGCCACCGAGTTTGGAGGGGGCTTCGAAGCTTTCTTT.

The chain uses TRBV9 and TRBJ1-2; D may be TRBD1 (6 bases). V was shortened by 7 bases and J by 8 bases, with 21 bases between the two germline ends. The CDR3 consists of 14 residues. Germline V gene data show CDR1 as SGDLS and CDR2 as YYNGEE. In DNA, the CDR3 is TGTGCCAGCTCAAAACAGGGTGTCGGAGTCGGCTACACCTTC. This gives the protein CASSKQGVGVGYTF.

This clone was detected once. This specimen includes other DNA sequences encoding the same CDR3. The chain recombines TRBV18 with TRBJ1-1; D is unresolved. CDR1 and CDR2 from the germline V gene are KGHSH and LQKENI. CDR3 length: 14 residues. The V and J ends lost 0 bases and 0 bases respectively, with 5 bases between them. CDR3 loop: CASSPPVMNTEAFF. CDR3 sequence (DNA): TGTGCCAGCTCACCACCGGTCATGAACACTGAAGCTTTCTTT.

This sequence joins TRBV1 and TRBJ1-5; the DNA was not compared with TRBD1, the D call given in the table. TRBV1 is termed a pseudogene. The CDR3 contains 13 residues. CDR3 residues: CTSSQQGNQPQHF. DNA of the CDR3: TGCACCAGCAGCCAGCAGGGTAACCAGCCCCAGCATTTT.

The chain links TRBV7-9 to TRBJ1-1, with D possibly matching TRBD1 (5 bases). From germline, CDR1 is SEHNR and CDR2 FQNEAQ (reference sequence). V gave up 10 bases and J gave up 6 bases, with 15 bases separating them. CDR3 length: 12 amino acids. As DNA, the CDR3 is TGTGCCATCAAAGGCAGGGCGGCTGAAGCTTTCTTT. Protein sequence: CAIKGRAAEAFF. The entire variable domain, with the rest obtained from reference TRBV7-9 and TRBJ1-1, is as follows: DTGVSQNPRHKITKRGQNVTFRCDPISEHNRLYWYRQTLGQGPEFLTYFQNEAQLEKSRLLSDRFSAERPKGSFSTLEIQRTEQGDSAMYLCAIKGRAAEAFFGQGTRLTVV.